The source of this T cell receptor beta chain is a study of regulatory dendritic cells for organ transplantation. Whole-study findings and limits: Memory CD8+ T cells were the most oligoclonal; naive cells were highly diverse. Considerable individual heterogeneity was seen in alloreactive memory CD8+ T cells.

Points on this clone: The antigen is not known.

Using immunoSEQ multiplex PCR, the repertoire was profiled, and TCRdb retains in-frame clones only, with some absent. The sample holds about 20,000 clones; 60% to 80% are singletons and the top ten take just over 0.9%. The CDR3 is made up of 15 amino acids. From germline, CDR1 is LNHDA and CDR2 SQIVND (reference sequence). The V and J ends lost 8 bases and 6 bases respectively, with 20 bases between them. This receptor was obtained from a human donor in good health. Sequenced sample: memory CD4+ T cells from blood. The subset denotes: CD45RO+ memory T cells. The rearrangement uses TRBV19 and TRBJ2-4; a weak D match, TRBD1 (7 bases). CDR3 loop: CASQGVGQEGNIQYF. DNA for the CDR3: TGTGCCAGTCAGGGAGTAGGACAGGAGGGAAACATTCAGTACTTC.